The rows below give T cell receptor beta chains drawn from one sample of a study of cytomegalovirus exposure and HLA in healthy donors. Only in-frame clones appear in the TCRdb table, and some are missing; sequencing was by immunoSEQ multiplex PCR. The table lists just over 150,000 clones, around 74% of them singletons. Sequencing was carried out using PBMCs. Every receptor here comes from a young woman in good health and CMV-seronegative. Both conserved end residues are part of each CDR3. D genes are given only for firm matches. Part of the rows lack a size; the others show once, few, many or a class for expanded clones.

>-|-|TRBV11-3|TRBJ1-1
TGTGCCAGCAGCTTACGTGGATATGCAGGGAAAGCTTTCTTT
CASSLRGYAGKAFF
>TRBD1|-|TRBV30|TRBJ1-5
TGTGCCTGGGGTGACAGGGATAATCAGCCCCAGCATTTT
CAWGDRDNQPQHF
>-|-|TRBV18|TRBJ2-3
TGTGCCAGCTCACCCGCAGATACGCAGTATTTT
CASSPADTQYF
>TRBD1|-|TRBV5-1|TRBJ1-1
TGCGCCAGCAGCCCGGGACAGATGAACACTGAAGCTTTCTTT
CASSPGQMNTEAFF
>TRBD1|once|TRBV19|TRBJ1-4
TGTGCCAGTAGTACAGGGGGAAGAGAAAAACTGTTTTTT
CASSTGGREKLFF
>-|-|TRBV5-6|TRBJ1-6
TGTGCCAGCAGCTTGGGCCACAGGGTCTCGCCCCTCCACTTT
CASSLGHRVSPLHF
>-|-|TRBV4-1|TRBJ2-1
TGCGCCAGCAGCCTACTCTCGGGGGGCGGATCCTACAATGAGCAGTTCTTC
CASSLLSGGGSYNEQFF
>TRBD2|-|TRBV4-2|TRBJ2-1
TGTGCCAGCAGCATTGAAGCGGGGGTGTACAATGAGCAGTTCTTC
CASSIEAGVYNEQFF
>TRBD2|-|TRBV7-2|TRBJ2-7
TGTGCCAGCAGCTTACGGGGGGGCCGGGACGAGCAGTACTTC
CASSLRGGRDEQYF
>TRBD1|-|TRBV7-3|TRBJ1-1
TGTGCCAGCAGCCCCCGGGACAGGGTCGGCAGCGGTGAAGCTTTCTTT
CASSPRDRVGSGEAFF
>TRBD2|-|TRBV7-8|TRBJ2-5
TGTGCCAGCAGCACCAGACTAGCGGGGGGGGTAAAGAAAGAGACCCAGTACTTC
CASSTRLAGGVKKETQYF
>-|-|TRBV7-2|TRBJ2-2
TGTGCCAGCAGCTTGCATGCAGGGTCATCCGGGGAGCTGTTTTTT
CASSLHAGSSGELFF
>-|-|TRBV27|TRBJ1-1
TGTGCCAGCACCTCAATAGCTAACACTGAAGCTTTCTTT
CASTSIANTEAFF
>TRBD1|-|TRBV10-3|TRBJ1-6
TGTGCCATCAGTGCTGCAGGGGGCGATAATTCCCCCCTCCACTTT
CAISAAGGDNSPLHF
>-|-|TRBV7-9|TRBJ1-2
TGTGCCAGCAGCTTAGATGGGGAGCACACCTTC
CASSLDGEHTF
>-|few|TRBV5-1|TRBJ2-2
TGCGCCAGCAGCTTTACGGGGATAACCGGGGAGCTGTTTTTT
CASSFTGITGELFF
>TRBD1|-|TRBV2|TRBJ2-1
TGTGCCAGCAGTGATGGACAGGGGGCGTACAATGAGCAGTTCTTC
CASSDGQGAYNEQFF
>-|once|TRBV18|TRBJ2-3
TGTGCCAGCTCACCCCTTAGCACAGATACGCAGTATTTT
CASSPLSTDTQYF
>-|-|TRBV6-1|TRBJ2-2
TGTGCCAGCAGTGCGCGTGACACCGGGGAGCTGTTTTTT
CASSARDTGELFF
>-|few|TRBV29-1|TRBJ1-4
TGCAGTGGGGGGGGAAAACTGTTTTTT
CSGGGKLFF
>-|-|TRBV6-5|TRBJ1-1
TGTGCCAGCAGTTCCAATCATCAGGGGAACACTGAAGCTTTCTTT
CASSSNHQGNTEAFF
>-|-|TRBV19|TRBJ2-3
TGTGCCAGTAGTTCCTGGGCGGGGGCCAGCACAGATACGCAGTATTTT
CASSSWAGASTDTQYF
>-|-|TRBV6-6|TRBJ1-4
TGTGCCAGCAGTTACGTTGTGGGGAGCGCTAATGAAAAACTGTTTTTT
CASSYVVGSANEKLFF
>TRBD1|-|TRBV29-1|TRBJ1-1
TGCAGCGTAGCACAGGGGAGAAACACTGAAGCTTTCTTT
CSVAQGRNTEAFF
>TRBD2|once|TRBV10-3|TRBJ2-5
TGTGCCATCAGCCCACTCCTAGCGGGACAAGAGACCCAGTACTTC
CAISPLLAGQETQYF
>-|-|TRBV6-5|TRBJ1-1
TGTGCCAGCAGTAGGACAGAAAACACTGAAGCTTTCTTT
CASSRTENTEAFF
>-|-|TRBV6-1|TRBJ1-1
TGTGCCAGCAGGAAACAGGGTGGAGGAGCTTTCTTT
CASRKQGGGAFF
>-|-|TRBV7-2|TRBJ1-6
TGTGCCAGCAGCTTTGGAGGATATAATTCACCCCTCCACTTT
CASSFGGYNSPLHF
>TRBD1|-|TRBV7-6|TRBJ1-5
TGTGCCAGCAGCTTAACAGGGGGCAATCAGCCCCAGCATTTT
CASSLTGGNQPQHF
>TRBD1|few|TRBV5-1|TRBJ1-3
TGCGCCAGCAGCTTTACTCCGTTAACAGGGGGAGTCTCTGGAAACACCATATATTTT
CASSFTPLTGGVSGNTIYF
>-|-|TRBV2|TRBJ1-1
TGTGCCAGCAGGGTGGAGGACAGATGGAACACTGAAGCTTTCTTT
CASRVEDRWNTEAFF
>-|-|TRBV19|TRBJ1-4
TGTGCCAGTAGTATAATAGATGGAGGTGAAAAACTGTTTTTT
CASSIIDGGEKLFF
>-|-|TRBV5-6|TRBJ1-2
TGTGCCAGCAGCTTGTACGGGGGGGACTATGGCTACACCTTC
CASSLYGGDYGYTF
>TRBD1|-|TRBV30|TRBJ2-2
TGTGCCTGGAGCCCGGGACAGGGAGGCACCGGGGAGCTGTTTTTT
CAWSPGQGGTGELFF
>TRBD1|-|TRBV19|TRBJ1-1
TGTGCCAGTAGTGCGCGACAGGGTTGGAACACTGAAGCTTTCTTT
CASSARQGWNTEAFF
>TRBD2|once|TRBV5-6|TRBJ2-1
TGTGCCAGCAGCTTGGGTTTAGCGGGGGGGCGATTGGGCTTCAATGAGCAGTTCTTC
CASSLGLAGGRLGFNEQFF
>-|-|TRBV13|TRBJ1-4
TGTGCCAGCAGCCACGGGGTGGAAAATAATGAAAAACTGTTTTTT
CASSHGVENNEKLFF
>TRBD2|-|TRBV6-5|TRBJ2-7
TGTGCCAGTCAAAAGCGGGGGGCCCTTTCCCAGCAGTACTTC
CASQKRGALSQQYF
>TRBD1|-|TRBV2|TRBJ2-7
TGTGCCAGCAGTGTACGCCGGGGGACAGGGGGCTACGAGCAGTACTTC
CASSVRRGTGGYEQYF
>-|-|TRBV2|TRBJ2-1
TGTGCCAGCAGGGGCAACTCCTACAATGAGCAGTTCTTC
CASRGNSYNEQFF
>TRBD2|-|TRBV7-9|TRBJ2-1
TGTGCCAGCGCAGGGAGCGGGGGTGTGAATGAGCAGTTCTTC
CASAGSGGVNEQFF
>TRBD1|-|TRBV11-2|TRBJ1-4
TGTGCCAGCAGCCCAGGGACAGTCGTTAGTGAAAAACTGTTTTTT
CASSPGTVVSEKLFF
>-|once|TRBV6-5|TRBJ1-5
TGTGCCAGCAGTCGCACCCAGGGGCCCCAGCATTTT
CASSRTQGPQHF
>TRBD1|once|TRBV5-1|TRBJ1-1
TGCGCCAGCAGCTTGGGAGGGACAGGGCAGAACACTGAAGCTTTCTTT
CASSLGGTGQNTEAFF
>-|-|TRBV9|TRBJ1-2
TGTGCCAGCAGCGTAGACGCGGGATCTATCTATGGCTACACCTTC
CASSVDAGSIYGYTF
>-|few|TRBV7-7|TRBJ1-1
TGTGCCAGCAGCTCGGCCCCAGGGTCTGAAGCTTTCTTT
CASSSAPGSEAFF
>-|few|TRBV10-3|TRBJ2-1
TGTGCCATCAGTTTGGGTGGCAGGGGAAATGAGCAGTTCTTC
CAISLGGRGNEQFF
>-|-|TRBV9|TRBJ1-1
TGTGCCAGCAGCGTAGCTAATGGGAACACTGAAGCTTTCTTT
CASSVANGNTEAFF
>-|-|TRBV27|TRBJ2-2
TGTGCCAGCAGTTTATCGAGAGGTGGGGAGCTGTTTTTT
CASSLSRGGELFF
>TRBD1|-|TRBV6-5|TRBJ2-7
TGTGCCAGCAGTTACTCGAGACAGGGGGGATACGAGCAGTACTTC
CASSYSRQGGYEQYF
>-|-|TRBV21-1|TRBJ2-3
TGTGCCAGCAGCTCTCGACAGGGAAGCACAGATACGCAGTATTTT
CASSSRQGSTDTQYF
>-|-|TRBV2|TRBJ1-1
TGTGCCAGCAGTGTATATGGCATGAACACTGAAGCTTTCTTT
CASSVYGMNTEAFF
>-|-|TRBV27|TRBJ1-5
TGTGCCAGCAGTTTGCGACAAGCTTTTGAGCCCCAGCATTTT
CASSLRQAFEPQHF
>-|-|TRBV6-1|TRBJ1-2
TGTGCCAGCAGGGGTCCCGGGGATCATGGCTACACCTTC
CASRGPGDHGYTF